The T cell receptor (beta chain) under discussion was sequenced for a study of blood T cell repertoires in COVID-19 (dated by TCRdb to about 2020). Notes on the research overall: The collaborator samples originated in the United States, Italy and Spain and spanned the acute and convalescent phases of COVID-19. The dataset comprised deeply sampled blood TCRbeta repertoires from subjects exposed to, actively infected with, or recovered from COVID-19. The samples were drawn from two sources: the first 160 participants of the ongoing ImmuneRACE study, and 1,000 to 1,500 subjects contributed by 6 global collaborators. Where available, HLA class I and class II types were obtained from metadata supplied by the sample provider rather than from assay-based typing. The repertoires were made available in a free public database intended to serve as a resource for research on the immune response to SARS-CoV-2. Sample metadata almost always included a de-identified subject ID, COVID-19 status, age in years and sex. The material from the prospective study consisted of cDNA or gDNA derived from T cells, B-cell-depleted T cells, or PBMCs.

Participants in the prospective study were enrolled through a virtual design, were aged roughly 18 to 90 years, and lived in 24 United States geographic areas. To assign participants to cohorts, the prospective study relied on clinical history that participants themselves reported in a screening survey and a study questionnaire. Recovered participants in ImmuneRACE Cohort 3 were defined as having two consecutive negative NP/OP PCR tests, clearance from a healthcare professional, or resolution of symptoms. In the prospective study, mobile phlebotomists collected whole blood, serum and a nasopharyngeal or oropharyngeal swab from each participant. Additional blood draws and questionnaires over an approximately 2-month period could optionally be provided by prospective study participants. Before DNA extraction, prospective study blood samples were shipped either frozen or at room temperature. On this clone: Its antigen has not been determined. No base qualities exist here, and no much larger clone lies one base off it.

Here V drops 6 bases and J drops 6 bases, and the junction holds 13 bases not matched to any gene. Measured from the cysteine to the phenylalanine, the CDR3 is 17 residues long. The CDR3 DNA has 51 bases and is translated from base 1. The germline V gene gives CDR1 as SGHTA and CDR2 as FQGNSA. TCRbeta CDR3 regions were amplified from genomic DNA by means of the immunoSEQ Assay, a bias-controlled multiplex PCR. The published analysis was carried out like this. The number of nucleated cells in each sample was estimated from the amplification of reference gene primers within the assay. To quantify the absolute abundance of each unique TCRbeta CDR3 rearrangement, sequence reads were collapsed and filtered. For each sample, productive Simpson clonality was calculated as the square root of Simpson's diversity index across productive rearrangements. The immuneACCESS repertoire file appears here via TCRdb, limited to in-frame rearrangements. These files lack a portion of the clones; in checked studies, under half of the deficit traces to unresolved V genes, and the cause of the others is not known. Clone size and the V and J calls come from that table; the DNA yielded D and trimming. This sample comprises some 110,000 clones, 84% of them detected only once. The ten largest clones capture over 3% of the sample.

Results and caveats for the whole study, not just this receptor: How much clinical and demographic metadata was included differed by source and by participant, and the metadata was provided uncurated.

This receptor was identified in a young woman who had recovered from COVID-19. The material sequenced was PBMCs or T cells enriched from blood (not recorded which). The rearranged segments are TRBV7-2 and TRBJ2-1; the junction holds 11 bases that match TRBD2. The CDR3 protein: CASRGLTSGSGSNEQFF. The DNA reads as follows: TGTGCCAGCAGAGGGCTAACTAGCGGGAGTGGAAGCAATGAGCAGTTCTTC.